The 27 T cell receptor beta chains in this list originate from one sample, sequenced in a study of blood T cells in healthy people across ages. Primed by a sample-barcoded 5' primer and a J-beta primer mix, a second PCR proceeded for about 6 to 11 cycles. TCRdb fed the 5' RACE reads into MiXCR, producing one record per CDR3 protein. The table records about 1,500,000 distinct CDR3 sequences, around two fifths of them present only once. Sequencing was carried out using blood. Receptors were obtained from a woman younger than 30 in good health.

The chain is built from TRBV12-3 or TRBV12-4 and TRBJ1-2, with D uncertain. The CDR3 length is 13 residues. V was trimmed by 5 bases and J by 1 base, leaving 8 bases between them. DNA for the CDR3: TGTGCCAGCAGTGTAGAGCTTAACTATGGCTACACCTTC. It codes for CASSVELNYGYTF.

The chain employs TRBV20-1 and TRBJ2-5, with TRBD2 matching over 9 bases. Germline CDR1 is DFQATT and CDR2 is SNEGSKA (reference sequence). There are 15 residues in the CDR3. V trimming: 5 bases; J trimming: 11 bases; junction bases outside the gene matches: 18. CDR3 loop: CSALRWFSGSNEQYF. CDR3 nucleotide sequence: TGCAGTGCTTTGAGGTGGTTTAGCGGGAGCAATGAGCAGTACTTC.

The V and J genes are TRBV4-1 and TRBJ2-2; possible D gene TRBD1, 6 bases. This CDR3 has 16 residues. V was clipped by 7 bases and J by 3 bases, with 18 bases between them. Per germline, CDR1 MGHRA and CDR2 YSYEKL. Here the CDR3 DNA reads TGCGCCAGCAATTGGGGGCGGACTGCAGACACCGGGGAGCTGTTTTTT. Amino acid sequence: CASNWGRTADTGELFF.

V gene TRBV6-1 combines with J gene TRBJ2-1, with 7 bases lining up with TRBD1. Germline V gives CDR1 MNHNS, CDR2 SASEGT. The length of the CDR3 is 16 residues. Trimming at V came to 4 bases and at J to 5 bases, leaving 11 bases not matched to a gene. CDR3 in amino acids: CASSAPDRLTHNEQFF. DNA for the CDR3: TGTGCCAGCAGTGCCCCGGACAGGCTAACACACAATGAGCAGTTCTTC.

This clonotype was detected a few times. This sequence joins TRBV27 and TRBJ2-3; 9 nucleotides align to TRBD2. The CDR3 totals 14 residues. V shed 6 bases, J shed 6 bases, and the junction held 7 bases outside the gene matches. Germline CDR1 reads MNHEY; CDR2 reads SMNVEV (reference sequence). The CDR3 is CASRLAGTLDTQYF. The CDR3 DNA is TGTGCCAGCAGACTAGCGGGTACGCTGGATACGCAGTATTTT.

The rearrangement uses TRBV11-2 and TRBJ1-5; D not certain. V gave up 1 base and J gave up 3 bases, with 10 bases separating them. Germline V gene data show CDR1 as SGHAT and CDR2 as FQNNGV. CDR3 size: 15 residues. The CDR3 is CASSLVVGSNQPQHF. In DNA form, the CDR3 reads TGTGCCAGCAGCTTAGTGGTGGGCTCCAATCAGCCCCAGCATTTT. Variable domain in full (rest from reference TRBV11-2 and TRBJ1-5): EAGVAQSPRYKIIEKRQSVAFWCNPISGHATLYWYQQILGQGPKLLIQFQNNGVVDDSQLPKDRFSAERLKGVDSTLKIQPAKLEDSAVYLCASSLVVGSNQPQHFGDGTRLSIL.

This clonotype was seen only a few times. V usage is TRBV7-9 and J usage is TRBJ2-1; D is undetermined. The CDR3 sequence is 16 residues long. Trimming cost V 1 base and J 2 bases, with 12 bases left between them. Looked up from germline, CDR1 is SEHNR and CDR2 is FQNEAQ (reference sequence). DNA for the CDR3: TGTGCCAGCAGCTTAGGTTCCCGGAGCGCCTACAATGAGCAGTTCTTC. Its translation: CASSLGSRSAYNEQFF.

This clonotype has just a few counts. V gene TRBV27 combines with J gene TRBJ2-1; TRBD2 aligns across 11 bases. The CDR3 is made up of 19 amino acids. Germline V CDR1 and CDR2: MNHEY, SMNVEV (reference sequence). The trim removed 3 bases at V and 0 bases at J, leaving 10 bases unmatched. DNA of the CDR3: TGTGCCAGCAGTTTTCTGGCTAGCGGGGGGCTGAGCTCCTACAATGAGCAGTTCTTC. This codes for CASSFLASGGLSSYNEQFF.

The chain carries TRBV2 and TRBJ2-5, with D perhaps assigned TRBD1 or TRBD2 (6 bases each). V was cut by 6 bases and J by 2 bases, with 25 bases left in between. The germline gives CDR1 SNHLY, CDR2 FYNNEI. CDR3 length: 18 amino acids. The chain's CDR3 is CASSSPSEGGDGQETQYF. In DNA form, the CDR3 reads TGTGCCAGCAGCTCGCCTAGCGAGGGGGGAGACGGGCAAGAGACCCAGTACTTC.

This clonotype was seen a handful of times. The V and J genes are TRBV28 and TRBJ1-6, with D uncertain. Germline values: CDR1 MDHEN, CDR2 SYDVKM. The CDR3 has 15 residues. Between the trimmed V and J ends, which lost 1 base and 4 bases, there was a span of 8 bases. Written as DNA, the CDR3 is TGTGCCAGCAGTTTATCAGCAAATTATAATTCACCCCTCCACTTT. As protein: CASSLSANYNSPLHF.

This clonotype has just a few counts. The chain joins TRBV12-3 or TRBV12-4 to TRBJ2-7, with 15 bases identical to TRBD2. There are 14 residues in the CDR3. The ends lost 5 bases at V and 6 bases at J; junction bases unmatched: 2. The CDR3: CASSRTSGRAEQYF. CDR3 coding DNA: TGTGCCAGCAGTCGGACTAGCGGGAGGGCCGAGCAGTACTTC.

This clonotype turned up a few times. V and J are TRBV4-1 and TRBJ1-1, with D possibly TRBD1 on 6 matching bases. Germline V gives CDR1 MGHRA, CDR2 YSYEKL. Trimming removed 2 bases from V and 4 bases from J, with 14 bases in between. This CDR3 contains 15 residues. The CDR3 DNA is TGCGCCAGCAGCCAAAGCTCAGGGGTTGTCACTGAAGCTTTCTTT. This codes for CASSQSSGVVTEAFF.

The chain couples TRBV3-1 to TRBJ2-1; TRBD2 agrees at 12 bases. The V segment lost 7 bases and the J segment 4 bases; nucleotides outside the gene matches: 11. Germline CDR1 is LGHDT and CDR2 is YNNKEL (reference sequence). The CDR3 covers 17 residues. The CDR3 here is CASTHVASGRAYNEQFF. In DNA form, the CDR3 reads TGTGCCAGCACCCATGTCGCTAGCGGGAGGGCATACAATGAGCAGTTCTTC.

The chain couples TRBV10-1 to TRBJ2-5; no clear D gene. The end of the DNA aligns better with TRBJ2-7, so the J call may be wrong. The CDR3 covers 13 residues. CDR1 is WNHNN, CDR2 SYGVQD, per germline (reference sequence). CDR3 coding DNA: TGCGCCAGCAGTGAGGGGCCCTGGGGCGAGCAGTACTTC. Translated: CASSEGPWGEQYF.

This clonotype was counted only a few times. The chain has TRBV20-1 and TRBJ2-1, with 7 positions matching TRBD2. J was trimmed by 0 bases and V by 6 bases; bases with no gene match: 5. The CDR3 totals 14 residues. Looked up from germline, CDR1 is DFQATT and CDR2 is SNEGSKA (reference sequence). The CDR3 reads CSAPASGSYNEQFF. The CDR3 DNA is TGCAGTGCCCCGGCTAGCGGCTCCTACAATGAGCAGTTCTTC.

The table lists this clonotype with a few counts. CDR3 loop: CASSYKYTSEKLFF. CDR3 in DNA: TGTGCCAGCAGTTACAAGTACACGAGTGAAAAACTGTTTTTT. The chain couples TRBV6-5 to TRBJ1-4; unclear D gene. This CDR3 region has 14 residues. With 2 bases removed from V and 7 bases from J, the gap between germline ends came to 11 bases. Per germline, CDR1 MNHEY and CDR2 SVGAGI.

The J gene is TRBJ2-3, the V gene TRBV20-1; D remains ambiguous. Germline lookup yields CDR1 DFQATT and CDR2 SNEGSKA (reference sequence). Trimming removed 6 bases at V and 4 bases at J, with 20 bases between. This CDR3 region has 15 residues. The CDR3 region is CSAPVFGSHADTQYF. Here the CDR3 DNA reads TGCAGTGCCCCCGTGTTTGGGTCACACGCAGATACGCAGTATTTT.

A few counts support this clonotype. The J gene is TRBJ2-3, the V gene TRBV6-6, with D hard to call. V lost 0 bases to trimming and J lost 5 bases, with 15 bases between them. CDR3 length: 16 residues. The V gene's germline CDR1 is MNHNY and CDR2 SVGAGI (reference sequence). DNA of the CDR3: TGTGCCAGCAGTTACTCCGGGCCCCAAATCGGAGATACGCAGTATTTT. Encoded protein: CASSYSGPQIGDTQYF.

The table lists this clonotype with a few counts. J is TRBJ2-7 and V is TRBV7-3; 8 nucleotides match TRBD1. The V gene's germline CDR1 is SGHTA and CDR2 FQGTGA. The CDR3 totals 15 residues. Trimming removed 5 bases from V and 1 base from J; junction bases left unmatched: 7. CDR3 DNA sequence: TGTGCCAGCAGCCCGGGACAGGCCCTATCCTACGAGCAGTACTTC. It translates to CASSPGQALSYEQYF. Complete variable domain (other parts from reference TRBV7-3 and TRBJ2-7): GAGVSQTPSNKVTEKGKYVELRCDPISGHTALYWYRQSLGQGPEFLIYFQGTGAADDSGLPNDRFFAVRPEGSVSTLKIQRTERGDSAVYLCASSPGQALSYEQYFGPGTRLTVT.

The genes are TRBV6-2 or TRBV6-3 and TRBJ1-5; a weak D match, TRBD1 (5 bases). The CDR3 loop spans 18 amino acids. Looked up from germline, CDR1 is MNHEY and CDR2 is SVGEGT. Trimming shortened V by 0 bases and J by 7 bases, and 22 bases separated the two germline ends. The DNA of the CDR3 is TGTGCCAGCAGTTACTCGACAGAAAGGGGTTCGGGTAACCAGCCCCAGCATTTT. It is translated as CASSYSTERGSGNQPQHF.

At least ten counts were recorded for this clonotype. V and J are TRBV4-1 and TRBJ1-5, with D hard to call. The V and J ends lost 1 base and 2 bases respectively, with 9 bases between them. The CDR3 runs to 15 residues. Germline V gene data show CDR1 as MGHRA and CDR2 as YSYEKL. Here the CDR3 reads CASSQAGSGNQPQHF. CDR3 DNA: TGCGCCAGCAGCCAAGCCGGGTCCGGCAATCAGCCCCAGCATTTT.

The rearrangement links TRBV3-1 to TRBJ1-2, with D possibly being TRBD1 (5 bases). CDR3 size: 14 residues. Germline CDR1 reads LGHDT; CDR2 reads YNNKEL (reference sequence). The V end was cut by 0 bases, the J end by 8 bases, with 13 bases between. In DNA form, the CDR3 reads TGTGCCAGCAGCCAAGATGCGAGGGGCGGGGGCTACACCTTC. Amino acids: CASSQDARGGGYTF.

This clonotype came up a few times. The chain has TRBV3-1 and TRBJ1-6; TRBD1 might be the D (6 bases). This CDR3 is built from 17 residues. Germline assignment: CDR1 LGHDT and CDR2 YNNKEL (reference sequence). Trimming pared 4 bases from V and 7 bases from J, leaving 20 bases between. In nucleotides, the CDR3 is TGTGCCAGCAGCCTATCGGGACATGCGGTGCGAAATTCACCCCTCCACTTT. Its translation is CASSLSGHAVRNSPLHF. The full variable domain, rest sourced from reference TRBV3-1 and TRBJ1-6, is DTAVSQTPKYLVTQMGNDKSIKCEQNLGHDTMYWYKQDSKKFLKIMFSYNNKELIINETVPNRFSPKSPDKAHLNLHINSLELGDSAVYFCASSLSGHAVRNSPLHFGNGTRLTVT.

This CDR3 reads CSARVIGGVETQYF. The CDR3, as DNA: TGCAGTGCTAGAGTCATTGGCGGGGTTGAGACCCAGTACTTC. The rearrangement joins TRBV20-1 to TRBJ2-5, with D tentatively TRBD2 (6 bases). CDR1 and CDR2 (germline): DFQATT, SNEGSKA (reference sequence). This CDR3 is built from 14 residues. The germline V and J ends were trimmed by 1 base and 5 bases, with 14 bases remaining between them.

The CDR3 bases are TGTGCCAGCAGTGAAGTAGGGGTGGGGCAGTACTTC. Amino acid sequence: CASSEVGVGQYF. The chain couples TRBV2 to TRBJ2-7; D might be TRBD1 (5 bases). There are 12 residues in the CDR3. Germline V gives CDR1 SNHLY, CDR2 FYNNEI. The ends were cut back, 1 base at V and 9 bases at J, with 10 bases in the middle.

The rearrangement joins TRBV9 to TRBJ2-1, with 8 nucleotides matching TRBD2. The CDR3 has 14 residues. The germline CDR1 and CDR2 sequences are SGDLS and YYNGEE. V trimming: 0 bases; J trimming: 10 bases; junction bases outside the gene matches: 6. This chain's CDR3 is CASSVGTSGYEQFF. In nucleotides, the CDR3 is TGTGCCAGCAGCGTAGGCACTAGCGGTTACGAGCAGTTCTTC.

The chain uses TRBV18 and TRBJ2-1; D is unclear. Gene TRBJ2-7 matches the end of the DNA better, so the J call may be wrong. CDR3 length equals 15 residues. Germline CDR1 KGHSH, CDR2 LQKENI. Here the CDR3 DNA reads TGTGCCAGCCGGGCTCTAGGTGGGTCCTACAATGAGCAGTACTTC. It codes for CASRALGGSYNEQYF.